The rows below give T cell receptor beta chains drawn from one sample of a study of quantifying T cell responses using KT2 cells. MiXCR was run by TCRdb on the UMI-ligation and nested PCR reads, yielding one entry per CDR3 protein. The data contain 42,000 or so distinct CDR3 sequences, about 18% of them singletons. The sequenced sample consisted of PBMCs spiked with cells of the T cell clone KT2. Receptors were obtained from a human donor. Each CDR3 is given with its conserved first and last residue. Fields, in order: clone size, V gene, CDR3 protein. The listing skips clone size in some rows; elsewhere it reads once, few, many or a size class.

-	TRBV3-1	CASSQAGGSYEQYF
few	TRBV2	CASSYKGSEQYF
many	TRBV14	CASSQGGDQPQHF
-	TRBV3-1	CASSNMEGGAFF
few	TRBV12-3/TRBV12-4	CASSFSPGTSSDEQFF
many	TRBV5-5	CASSSIPGQGVDEAFF
-	TRBV25-1	CASSEYSGREDGYTF
-	TRBV20-1	CSALRDTEAFF
few	TRBV12-3/TRBV12-4	CASSQDRENKEKLFF
few	TRBV29-1	CSVLRTGFNEKLFF
few	TRBV11-2	CASSSVRTGGDTQYF
few	TRBV20-1	CSARKVGLAGGSFSRSYNEQFF
-	TRBV20-1	CGAREDSNQPQHF
many	TRBV29-1	CSVEEAGAGGYTF
-	TRBV12-3/TRBV12-4	CASSSGLAGHTQYF
many	TRBV24-1	CATSDLADTGELFF
-	TRBV27	CASSFSGAIDYGYTF
-	TRBV20-1	CSASLDRGRNTQYF
few	TRBV21-1	CASSPQPGQGPEAFF
-	TRBV29-1	CSALGTLQSYNEQFF
medium-sized	TRBV7-9	CASWPGGARDNYGYTF
few	TRBV21-1	CASSKEPPSGSNEQFF
few	TRBV18	CASSPPTGSRNQPQHF
-	TRBV11-2	CASSLAWGTAESGELFF
-	TRBV6-6	CASSSSPGSYGYTF
many	TRBV20-1	CSATSGLSLNEQFF
few	TRBV12-3/TRBV12-4	CASRPNHSGDEQFF
few	TRBV29-1	CSVGNGDWAEAFF
many	TRBV6-1	CASEGQGASSYEQYF
few	TRBV12-3/TRBV12-4	CASRGGFF
-	TRBV15	CATSRSGQLDTQYF
few	TRBV6-6	CAGGVGNEQFF
few	TRBV30	CAWSFQGRENVNEQFF
-	TRBV9	CASSVNRDSPLHF
few	TRBV4-1	CASSQRRLNRGRVTTEAFF
few	TRBV5-1	CASSSTGAPNEKLFF
few	TRBV19	CASSIEAPGELFF
-	TRBV7-9	CASAIGGGYNF
few	TRBV5-1	CASSTGPSNEKLFF
-	TRBV4-3	CASTSTYSGVSYNEQFF
-	TRBV30	CAWSDRENTEAFF
-	TRBV7-8	CASSGTRGRVQPQHF
-	TRBV4-2	CASSLTGTSVGGTQYF
few	TRBV21-1	CASSKRARGPFGEQYF
few	TRBV12-3/TRBV12-4	CASTQGSANEKLFF
few	TRBV14	CASSKHRNTEAFF
-	TRBV20-1	CSARVGRAWNEQFF
-	TRBV2	CASSEGVVDTQYF
few	TRBV29-1	CSAMRTGEAGELFF
-	TRBV25-1	CASSELYGYTF
-	TRBV21-1	CASNRDRGRPGELFF
few	TRBV20-1	CSARDANQPQHF
few	TRBV6-6	CASSYRSGGSPLHF
few	TRBV6-6	CASNDRGESTEAFF
many	TRBV6-1	CASRDRFSGGLYNEQFF
few	TRBV30	CAFARGYRGYGYTF
few	TRBV6-6	CASSTQDRFTPQHF
few	TRBV29-1	CSVVRPASYNEQFF
-	TRBV30	CAWSWAASYEQYF